This T cell receptor beta chain was identified in a study of early T cells in non-severe SARS-CoV-2 infection. This CDR3 contains 16 residues. The V gene's germline CDR1 is LGHNA and CDR2 YNFKEQ. J gave up 5 bases and V 0 bases, and 6 bases lay outside the gene matches. The protocol attached unique molecular identifiers to individual cDNA molecules. From the 5' RACE reads, TCRdb called clonotypes with MiXCR, one entry per CDR3 protein. The sample records 75,000 to 80,000 distinct CDR3 sequences, approximately 11% being singletons. V is TRBV4-2 and J is TRBJ2-3, with 9 bases matching TRBD2. The sequence derives from an adult who was a healthcare worker with PCR-confirmed SARS-CoV-2 infection or an uninfected control (not recorded which). The input for sequencing was whole blood, taken at baseline. The CDR3 reads CASSQDFAGGLDTQYF. DNA for the CDR3: TGTGCCAGCAGCCAAGATTTCGCGGGGGGGTTAGATACGCAGTATTTT.